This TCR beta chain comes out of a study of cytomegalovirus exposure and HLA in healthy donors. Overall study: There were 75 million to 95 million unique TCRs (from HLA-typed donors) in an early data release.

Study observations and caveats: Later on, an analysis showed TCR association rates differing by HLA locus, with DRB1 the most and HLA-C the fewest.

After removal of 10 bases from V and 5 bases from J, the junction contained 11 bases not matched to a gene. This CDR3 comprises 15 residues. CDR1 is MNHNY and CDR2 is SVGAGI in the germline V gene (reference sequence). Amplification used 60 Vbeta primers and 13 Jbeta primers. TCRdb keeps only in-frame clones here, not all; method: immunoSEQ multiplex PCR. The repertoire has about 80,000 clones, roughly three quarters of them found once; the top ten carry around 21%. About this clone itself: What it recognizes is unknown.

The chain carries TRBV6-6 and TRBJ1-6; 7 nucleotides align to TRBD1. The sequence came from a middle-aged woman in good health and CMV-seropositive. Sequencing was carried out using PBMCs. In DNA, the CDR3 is TGTGCCACGCTTGGACGGGGGACAGATAATTCACCCCTCCACTTT. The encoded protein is CATLGRGTDNSPLHF.